This TCR beta chain originates from a study of OX40 agonist ivuxolimab in advanced cancers. Measured with immunoSEQ multiplex PCR; TCRdb has only the in-frame clones, and not every one. Of about 25,000 clones listed, roughly 93% are singletons. V dropped 2 bases and J dropped 5 bases, with 19 bases sitting between them. The CDR3 covers 17 residues. From germline, CDR1 is MNHNS and CDR2 SASEGT. Comment on this clone: The antigen remains undetermined.

Findings and limits, study-wide: Clonal expansion by week 6 occurred in CD4+ and CD8+ blood T cells (at 0.1 to 3.0 mg/kg).

Specimen: CD4+ or CD8+ T cells sorted from blood, collected in a trial of the OX40 agonist ivuxolimab. This sequence originates from an adult with an advanced solid tumor such as melanoma, head and neck, liver or kidney cancer. V is TRBV6-1 and J is TRBJ1-5, with D unclear. The CDR3 DNA sequence: TGTGCCAGCAGTGAACGAGTTTGGGCAACCCCTTATCAGCCCCAGCATTTT. Its protein is CASSERVWATPYQPQHF.